Below, 20 T cell receptor beta chains from the same sample are listed, as sequenced in a study of T cell responses to AZD1222 COVID-19 vaccine. Profiled with immunoSEQ multiplex PCR; TCRdb holds only in-frame clones, not every one. The top ten clones hold less than 5% of a sample with about 88,000 clones, less than 90% of them seen once. The specimen comprised peripheral blood, sampled 28 days after the second AZD1222 dose. These receptors were taken from an adult who received the AZD1222 COVID-19 vaccine.

This clone came up once. The chain is built from TRBV19 and TRBJ1-1; TRBD1 is a possible D gene (6 bases). The CDR3 totals 14 residues. Trimming left V 4 bases short and J 0 bases short, with 9 bases between. The V gene's germline CDR1 is LNHDA and CDR2 SQIVND (reference sequence). This chain's CDR3 is CASSNRQVNTEAFF. In DNA form, the CDR3 reads TGTGCCAGTAGTAACAGACAGGTGAACACTGAAGCTTTCTTT. Supplemented by reference TRBV19 and TRBJ1-1, the full variable domain reads DGGITQSPKYLFRKEGQNVTLSCEQNLNHDAMYWYRQDPGQGLRLIYYSQIVNDFQKGDIAEGYSVSREKKESFPLTVTSAQKNPTAFYLCASSNRQVNTEAFFGQGTRLTVV.

This clone was seen a single time. The V call is TRBV19, the J call TRBJ2-1, with 8 bases that match TRBD2. The CDR3 totals 16 residues. CDR1 is LNHDA, CDR2 SQIVND, per germline (reference sequence). Germline trimming cut 6 bases from V and 9 bases from J; bases unmatched to any gene: 16. The CDR3 loop is CASRSRGRRGESEQFF. CDR3 bases: TGTGCCAGTAGAAGTCGTGGGAGGCGGGGGGAGAGTGAGCAGTTCTTC.

V is TRBV6-4 and J is TRBJ2-3; D perhaps matches TRBD2 (7 bases). V was clipped by 2 bases and J by 5 bases, with 11 bases between them. Germline CDR1 is MRHNA and CDR2 is SNTAGT. This CDR3 has 14 residues. The CDR3 loop is CASSDRGAKDTQYF. The CDR3 DNA follows: TGTGCCAGCAGTGACCGGGGGGCAAAAGATACGCAGTATTTT.

The chain couples TRBV18 to TRBJ2-7; D may be TRBD2 (5 bases). Trimming removed 3 bases at V and 7 bases at J, with 10 bases between. The CDR3 loop spans 12 amino acids. Germline V gives CDR1 KGHSH, CDR2 LQKENI. CDR3 loop: CASSPGQREQYF. CDR3 nucleotides: TGTGCCAGCTCACCCGGGCAGCGGGAGCAGTACTTC.

This chain joins TRBV19 and TRBJ2-2, with D tentatively TRBD1 (5 bases). The CDR3 sequence is 16 residues long. The germline V and J ends were trimmed by 7 bases and 1 base, with 16 bases remaining between them. CDR1 is LNHDA and CDR2 is SQIVND in the germline V gene (reference sequence). In DNA, the CDR3 is TGTGCCAGTAATTCCTGGCCCGGACAGAACACCGGGGAGCTGTTTTTT. Translated, it gives CASNSWPGQNTGELFF.

The chain employs TRBV30 and TRBJ1-2, with 8 positions matching TRBD1. Germline-derived CDR1 and CDR2 are GTSNPN and SVGIG (reference sequence). With V trimmed by 5 bases and J by 6 bases, 2 bases remained unmatched. The CDR3 extends over 11 amino acids. The chain's CDR3 is CAWGTGNGYTF. In DNA form, the CDR3 reads TGTGCCTGGGGGACAGGAAATGGCTACACCTTC.

As regards this clone: Other DNA sequences in this sample translate to the same CDR3. The chain combines TRBV5-1 with TRBJ1-4; D unclear. Between the trimmed V and J ends, which lost 0 bases and 0 bases, there was a span of 6 bases. This CDR3 comprises 15 residues. The V gene's germline CDR1 is SGHRS and CDR2 YFSETQ. The DNA of the CDR3 is TGCGCCAGCAGCTTGGGGTCGGCAACTAATGAAAAACTGTTTTTT. As protein: CASSLGSATNEKLFF.

The V call is TRBV21-1, the J call TRBJ2-3; the DNA was not compared with TRBD2, the D call given in the table. TRBV21-1 is classified as a pseudogene. The CDR3 runs to 20 residues. The CDR3 DNA is TGTGCCAGCAGCAAAGTTGCTATCATGGCGGGGGGGCGAAGCACAGATACGCAGTATTTT. Translation: CASSKVAIMAGGRSTDTQYF.

This chain joins TRBV19 and TRBJ1-5, with D possibly being TRBD1 (6 bases). Trimming stripped 1 base from V and 0 bases from J, with 10 bases between. CDR1 is LNHDA, CDR2 SQIVND, per germline (reference sequence). The CDR3 extends over 16 amino acids. CDR3 DNA: TGTGCCAGTAGTATAGGGGACATCAATAGCAATCAGCCCCAGCATTTT. Protein product: CASSIGDINSNQPQHF.

This clone was observed many times. DNA for the CDR3: TGTGCCAGCAGCTTCGGACAGCAAGAGACCCAGTACTTC. This codes for CASSFGQQETQYF. The chain recombines TRBV5-6 with TRBJ2-5; maybe TRBD1 (6 bases). Germline V gene sequence: CDR1 SGHDT, CDR2 YYEEEE. Trimming cost V 2 bases and J 2 bases, with 7 bases left between them. The CDR3 runs 13 residues.

The chain links TRBV7-3 to TRBJ2-5; 16 bases are shared with TRBD2. Germline assignment: CDR1 SGHTA and CDR2 FQGTGA. The trim removed 5 bases at V and 2 bases at J, leaving 8 bases unmatched. The CDR3 consists of 18 residues. The DNA of the CDR3 is TGTGCCAGCAGCGATCCGGGACTAGCGGGGGGGCGACAAGAGACCCAGTACTTC. Protein: CASSDPGLAGGRQETQYF.

The rearrangement joins TRBV9 to TRBJ2-1; 10 nucleotides align to TRBD1. The CDR3 runs to 15 residues. Germline CDR1 reads SGDLS; CDR2 reads YYNGEE. V lost 3 bases, J lost 4 bases, and 4 bases stayed unmatched. The CDR3 region has the DNA TGTGCCAGCAGCGCCGACAGGGGGCGTTACAATGAGCAGTTCTTC. Translated, it gives CASSADRGRYNEQFF.

This chain links TRBV3-1 (or the pseudogene TRBV3-2) with TRBJ2-4; D is ambiguous. CDR3 size: 12 residues. Germline V CDR1 and CDR2: LGHDT, YNNKEL (reference sequence). The V gene lost 0 bases and the J gene lost 13 bases, with 10 bases spanning the gap. The CDR3 region is CASSQEGPAQYF. The CDR3 DNA reads as TGTGCCAGCAGCCAAGAAGGGCCAGCACAGTACTTC.

This chain joins TRBV3-1 (or the pseudogene TRBV3-2) and TRBJ1-2; no definite D call. Per germline, CDR1 LGHDT and CDR2 YNNKEL (reference sequence). This CDR3 region has 13 residues. V lost 1 base to trimming and J lost 4 bases, with 7 bases between them. Here the CDR3 DNA reads TGTGCCAGCAGCCAAGGATCGAGCTATGGCTACACCTTC. Translated, it gives CASSQGSSYGYTF.

This clone was recorded once. This chain links TRBV11-1 with TRBJ1-1; the match to TRBD1 covers 8 bases. The trim removed 5 bases at V and 3 bases at J, leaving 5 bases unmatched. Germline assignment: CDR1 SGHAT and CDR2 FQDESV (reference sequence). CDR3 length equals 14 residues. The CDR3 nucleotides read TGTGCCAGCAGCCGAAACAGGGGGGACACTGAAGCTTTCTTT. The encoded protein is CASSRNRGDTEAFF. Complete variable domain (other parts from reference TRBV11-1 and TRBJ1-1): EAEVAQSPRYKITEKSQAVAFWCDPISGHATLYWYRQILGQGPELLVQFQDESVVDDSQLPKDRFSAERLKGVDSTLKIQPAELGDSAMYLCASSRNRGDTEAFFGQGTRLTVV.

V and J are TRBV5-1 and TRBJ1-3, with a tentative D call TRBD1 (6 bases). CDR1 and CDR2 from the germline V gene are SGHRS and YFSETQ. Trimming took off 6 bases at V and 3 bases at J, with 16 bases between the two ends. The CDR3 length is 15 residues. The DNA of the CDR3 is TGCGCCAGCACCCCCGGGGGGCGCGGTGGAAACACCATATATTTT. This codes for CASTPGGRGGNTIYF.

The V and J genes are TRBV6-2 or TRBV6-3 and TRBJ1-5; a possible D gene is TRBD1 (6 bases). Germline values: CDR1 MNHEY, CDR2 SVGEGT. The V gene lost 5 bases and the J gene lost 0 bases, with 11 bases spanning the gap. The CDR3 has 15 amino acids. In DNA, the CDR3 is TGTGCCAGCAGTCTACAGGGAAATAGCAATCAGCCCCAGCATTTT. Its translation: CASSLQGNSNQPQHF.

This sequence joins TRBV27 and TRBJ1-4, with a tentative D call TRBD1 (6 bases). Per germline, CDR1 MNHEY and CDR2 SMNVEV (reference sequence). The V end lost 2 bases, the J end lost 8 bases, and 12 bases lay between the germline ends. The CDR3 length is 14 residues. The CDR3 DNA sequence: TGTGCCAGCAGTTTAGCAGGGGTCGGCGAAAAACTGTTTTTT. This sequence encodes CASSLAGVGEKLFF.

This chain uses TRBV30 with TRBJ1-4; D is possibly TRBD1 (5 bases). The germline gives CDR1 GTSNPN, CDR2 SVGIG (reference sequence). The CDR3 totals 15 residues. Trimming removed 2 bases at V and 5 bases at J, with 15 bases between. CDR3 loop: CAWSPTGRVNEKLFF. In nucleotides, the CDR3 is TGTGCCTGGAGTCCAACGGGCAGGGTGAATGAAAAACTGTTTTTT.

In this sample, this clone turned up once. This chain connects TRBV5-1 to TRBJ2-3, with 7 bases lining up with TRBD2. The germline gives CDR1 SGHRS, CDR2 YFSETQ. The CDR3 covers 16 residues. The trim removed 4 bases at V and 1 base at J, leaving 9 bases unmatched. Written as DNA, the CDR3 is TGCGCCAGCAGCACACTAGAGGGAGGGCGCACAGATACGCAGTATTTT. Protein: CASSTLEGGRTDTQYF.